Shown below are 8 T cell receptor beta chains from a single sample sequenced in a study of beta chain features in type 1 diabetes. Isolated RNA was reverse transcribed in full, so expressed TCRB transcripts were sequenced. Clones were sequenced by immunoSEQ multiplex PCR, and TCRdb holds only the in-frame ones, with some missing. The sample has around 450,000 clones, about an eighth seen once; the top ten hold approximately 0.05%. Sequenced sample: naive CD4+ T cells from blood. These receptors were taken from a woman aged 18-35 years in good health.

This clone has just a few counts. The CDR3, as DNA: TGTGCCAGCAGCTTAGGCCCGGGAGGATCCTACGAGCAGTACGTC. It translates to CASSLGPGGSYEQYV. The J gene is TRBJ2-7, the V gene TRBV7-2, with TRBD2 identical over 7 bases. Germline lookup yields CDR1 SGHTA and CDR2 FQGNSA. The CDR3 is 15 residues long. Trimming cost V 1 base and J 1 base; bases outside gene matches: 4.

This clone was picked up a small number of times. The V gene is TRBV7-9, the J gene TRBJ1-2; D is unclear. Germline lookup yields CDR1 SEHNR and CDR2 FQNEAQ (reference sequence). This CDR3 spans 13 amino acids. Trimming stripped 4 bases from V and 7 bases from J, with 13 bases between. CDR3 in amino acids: CASSSTGFGGYTF. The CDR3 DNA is TGTGCCAGCAGCTCGACGGGGTTTGGTGGCTACACCTTC.

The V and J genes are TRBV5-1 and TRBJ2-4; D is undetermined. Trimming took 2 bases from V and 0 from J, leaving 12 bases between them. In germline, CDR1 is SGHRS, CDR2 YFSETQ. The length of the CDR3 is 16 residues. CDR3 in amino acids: CASSFTNPLAKNIQYF. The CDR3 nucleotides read TGCGCCAGCAGCTTCACAAATCCCCTAGCCAAAAACATTCAGTACTTC.

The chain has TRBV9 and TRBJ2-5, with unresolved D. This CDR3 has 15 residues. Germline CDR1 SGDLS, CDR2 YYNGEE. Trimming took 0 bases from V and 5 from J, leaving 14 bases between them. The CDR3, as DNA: TGTGCCAGCAGCGTAGAGCTGGGCATACAGGAGACCCAGTACTTC. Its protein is CASSVELGIQETQYF.

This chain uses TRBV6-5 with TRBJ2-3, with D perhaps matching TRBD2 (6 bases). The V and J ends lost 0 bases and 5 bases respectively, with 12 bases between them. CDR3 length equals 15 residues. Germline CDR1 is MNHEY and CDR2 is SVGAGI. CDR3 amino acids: CASSYSFRRGDTQYF. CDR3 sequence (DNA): TGTGCCAGCAGTTACTCGTTTCGGAGGGGAGATACGCAGTATTTT.

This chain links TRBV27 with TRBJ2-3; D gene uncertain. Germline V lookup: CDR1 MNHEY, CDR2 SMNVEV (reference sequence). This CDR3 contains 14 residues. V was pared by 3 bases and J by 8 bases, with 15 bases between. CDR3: CASSLMSGASTQYF. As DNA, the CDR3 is TGTGCCAGCAGTTTGATGTCGGGTGCGAGTACGCAGTATTTT.

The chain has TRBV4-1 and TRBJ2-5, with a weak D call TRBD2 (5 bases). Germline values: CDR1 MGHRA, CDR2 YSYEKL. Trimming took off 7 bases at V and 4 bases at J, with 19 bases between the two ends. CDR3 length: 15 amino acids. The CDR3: CASKNRGIGPETQYF. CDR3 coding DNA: TGCGCCAGCAAAAACCGGGGTATTGGGCCAGAGACCCAGTACTTC.

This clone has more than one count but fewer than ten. CDR3 sequence reads: CASSPPTNEKLFF. Here the CDR3 DNA reads TGTGCCAGCAGCCCTCCCACAAACGAAAAACTGTTTTTT. J is TRBJ1-4 and V is TRBV25-1; no clear D. Germline values: CDR1 MGHDK, CDR2 SYGVNS. V lost 6 bases to trimming and J lost 8 bases, with 13 bases between them. The CDR3 is made up of 13 amino acids. The full variable domain, its missing parts supplied by reference TRBV25-1 and TRBJ1-4, is EADIYQTPRYLVIGTGKKITLECSQTMGHDKMYWYQQDPGMELHLIHYSYGVNSTEKGDLSSESTVSRIRTEHFPLTLESARPSHTSQYLCASSPPTNEKLFFGSGTQLSVL.